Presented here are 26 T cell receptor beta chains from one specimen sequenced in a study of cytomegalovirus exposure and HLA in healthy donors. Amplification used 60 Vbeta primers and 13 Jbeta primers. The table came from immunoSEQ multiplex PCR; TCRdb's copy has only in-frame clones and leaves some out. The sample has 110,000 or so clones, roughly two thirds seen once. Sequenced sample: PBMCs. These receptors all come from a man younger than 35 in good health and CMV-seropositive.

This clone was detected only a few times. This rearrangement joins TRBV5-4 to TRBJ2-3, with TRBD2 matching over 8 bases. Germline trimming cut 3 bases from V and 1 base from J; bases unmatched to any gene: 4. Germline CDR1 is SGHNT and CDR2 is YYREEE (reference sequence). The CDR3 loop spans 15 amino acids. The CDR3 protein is CASSSAGGRTDTQYF. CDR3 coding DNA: TGTGCCAGCAGCTCGGCGGGGGGACGCACAGATACGCAGTATTTT. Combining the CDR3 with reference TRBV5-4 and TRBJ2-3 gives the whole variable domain ETGVTQSPTHLIKTRGQQVTLRCSSQSGHNTVSWYQQALGQGPQFIFQYYREEENGRGNFPPRFSGLQFPNYSSELNVNALELDDSALYLCASSSAGGRTDTQYFGPGTRLTVL.

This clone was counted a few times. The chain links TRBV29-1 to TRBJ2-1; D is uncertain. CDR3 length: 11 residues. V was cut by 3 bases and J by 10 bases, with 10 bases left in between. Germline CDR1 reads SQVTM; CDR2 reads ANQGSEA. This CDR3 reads CSVERQAEQFF. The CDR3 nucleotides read TGCAGCGTTGAGAGACAAGCCGAGCAGTTCTTC.

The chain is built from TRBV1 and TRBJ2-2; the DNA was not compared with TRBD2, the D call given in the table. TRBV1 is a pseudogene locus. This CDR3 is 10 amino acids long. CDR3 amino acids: CTREHRGAVF. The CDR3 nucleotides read TGCACCAGGGAACACCGGGGAGCTGTTTTT.

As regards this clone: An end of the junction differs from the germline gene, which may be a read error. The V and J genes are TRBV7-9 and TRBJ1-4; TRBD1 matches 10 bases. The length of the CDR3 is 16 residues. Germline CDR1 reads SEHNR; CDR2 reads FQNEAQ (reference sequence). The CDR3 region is CSSSDGTGERQGKLFF. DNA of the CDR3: TGTTCCAGCAGCGACGGGACAGGGGAAAGGCAGGGAAAACTGTTTTTT.

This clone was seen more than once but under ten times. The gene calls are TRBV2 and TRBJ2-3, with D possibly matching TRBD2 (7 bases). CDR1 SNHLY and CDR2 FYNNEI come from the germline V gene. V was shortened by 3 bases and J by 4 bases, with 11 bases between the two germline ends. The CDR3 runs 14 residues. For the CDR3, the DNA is TGTGCCAGCAGTGAGGGAGGGGGGTCAGATACGCAGTATTTT. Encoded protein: CASSEGGGSDTQYF.

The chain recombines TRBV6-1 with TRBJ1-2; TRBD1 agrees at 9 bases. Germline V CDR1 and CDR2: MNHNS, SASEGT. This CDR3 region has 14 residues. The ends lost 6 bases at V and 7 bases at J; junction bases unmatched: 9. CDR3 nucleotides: TGTGCCAGCAGGCTGACAGGGGGAATTTCTGGCTACACCTTC. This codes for CASRLTGGISGYTF.

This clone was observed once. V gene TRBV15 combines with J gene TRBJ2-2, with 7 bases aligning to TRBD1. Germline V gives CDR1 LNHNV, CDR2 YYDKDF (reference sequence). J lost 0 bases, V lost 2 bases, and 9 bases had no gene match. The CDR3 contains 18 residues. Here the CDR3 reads CATSRNNRGLTNTGELFF. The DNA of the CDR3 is TGTGCCACCAGCAGAAACAACAGGGGTCTAACGAACACCGGGGAGCTGTTTTTT. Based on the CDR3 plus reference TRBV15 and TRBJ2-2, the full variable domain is DAMVIQNPRYQVTQFGKPVTLSCSQTLNHNVMYWYQQKSSQAPKLLFHYYDKDFNNEADTPDNFQSRRPNTSFCFLDIRSPGLGDTAMYLCATSRNNRGLTNTGELFFGEGSRLTVL.

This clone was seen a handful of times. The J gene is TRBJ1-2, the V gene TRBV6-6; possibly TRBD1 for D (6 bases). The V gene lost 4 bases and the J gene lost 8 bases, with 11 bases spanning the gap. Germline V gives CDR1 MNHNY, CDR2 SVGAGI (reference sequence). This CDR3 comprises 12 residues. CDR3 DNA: TGTGCCAGCAGTTCCCCACAGGGAGGCTACACCTTC. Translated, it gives CASSSPQGGYTF.

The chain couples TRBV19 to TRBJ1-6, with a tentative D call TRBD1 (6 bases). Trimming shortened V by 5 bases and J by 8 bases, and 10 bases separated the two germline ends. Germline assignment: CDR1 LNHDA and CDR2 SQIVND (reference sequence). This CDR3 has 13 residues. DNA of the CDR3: TGTGCCAGTAGTGGACAGCGCGATTCACCCCTCCACTTT. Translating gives CASSGQRDSPLHF.

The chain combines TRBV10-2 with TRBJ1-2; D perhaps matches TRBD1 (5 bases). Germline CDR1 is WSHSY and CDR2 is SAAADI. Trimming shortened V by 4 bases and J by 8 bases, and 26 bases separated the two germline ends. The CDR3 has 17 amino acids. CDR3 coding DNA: TGCGCCAGCAGTGGAGGAACACGAGGGGAGGGTGTAATCGGCTACACCTTC. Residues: CASSGGTRGEGVIGYTF.

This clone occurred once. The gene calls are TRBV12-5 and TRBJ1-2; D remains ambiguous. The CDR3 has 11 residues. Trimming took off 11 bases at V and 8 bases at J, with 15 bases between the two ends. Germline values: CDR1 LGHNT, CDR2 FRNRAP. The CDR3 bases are TGTGCTGGAGGCCCAAGGGCGGGCTACACCTTC. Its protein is CAGGPRAGYTF.

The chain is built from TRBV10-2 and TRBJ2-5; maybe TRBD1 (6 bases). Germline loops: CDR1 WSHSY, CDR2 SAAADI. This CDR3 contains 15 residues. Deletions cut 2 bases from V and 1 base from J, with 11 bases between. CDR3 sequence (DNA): TGCGCCAGCAGTGAGGGACAGACGATCCAAGAGACCCAGTACTTC. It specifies CASSEGQTIQETQYF.

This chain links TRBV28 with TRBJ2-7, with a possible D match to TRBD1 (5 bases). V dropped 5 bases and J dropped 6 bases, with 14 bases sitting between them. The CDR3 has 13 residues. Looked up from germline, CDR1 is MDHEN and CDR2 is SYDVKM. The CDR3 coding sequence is TGTGCCAGCAGTCCCCGTCCAGGGATCGAGCAGTACTTC. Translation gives CASSPRPGIEQYF.

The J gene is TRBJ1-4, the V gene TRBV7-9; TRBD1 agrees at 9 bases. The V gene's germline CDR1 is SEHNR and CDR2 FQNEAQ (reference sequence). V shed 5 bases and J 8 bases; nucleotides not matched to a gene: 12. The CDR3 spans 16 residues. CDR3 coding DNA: TGTGCCAGCAGCCCCGCCCCGGGACAGGGAGAGGAAAAACTGTTTTTT. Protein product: CASSPAPGQGEEKLFF.

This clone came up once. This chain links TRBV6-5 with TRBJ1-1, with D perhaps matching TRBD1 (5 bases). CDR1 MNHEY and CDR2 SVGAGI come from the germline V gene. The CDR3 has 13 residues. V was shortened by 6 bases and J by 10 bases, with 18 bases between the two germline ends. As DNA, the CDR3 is TGTGCCAGCAGCCGACTACCGGGGGTCGGAGCTTTCTTT. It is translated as CASSRLPGVGAFF.

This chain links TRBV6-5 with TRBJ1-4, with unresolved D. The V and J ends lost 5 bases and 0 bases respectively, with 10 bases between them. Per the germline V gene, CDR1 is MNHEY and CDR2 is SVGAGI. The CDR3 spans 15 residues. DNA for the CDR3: TGTGCCAGCAGTCCTCCGGGAGCAACTAATGAAAAACTGTTTTTT. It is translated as CASSPPGATNEKLFF.

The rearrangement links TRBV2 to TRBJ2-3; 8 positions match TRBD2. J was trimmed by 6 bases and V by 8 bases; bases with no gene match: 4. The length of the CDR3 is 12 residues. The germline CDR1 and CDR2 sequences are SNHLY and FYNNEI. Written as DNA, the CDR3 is TGTGCCAGCTTGCGGGGGGAGGATACGCAGTATTTT. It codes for CASLRGEDTQYF.

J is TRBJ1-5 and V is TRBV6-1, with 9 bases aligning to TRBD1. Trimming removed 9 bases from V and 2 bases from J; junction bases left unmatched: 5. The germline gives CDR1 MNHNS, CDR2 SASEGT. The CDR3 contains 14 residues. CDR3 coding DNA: TGTGCCAGATACAGGGGGCTCGGCAATCAGCCCCAGCATTTT. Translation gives CARYRGLGNQPQHF.

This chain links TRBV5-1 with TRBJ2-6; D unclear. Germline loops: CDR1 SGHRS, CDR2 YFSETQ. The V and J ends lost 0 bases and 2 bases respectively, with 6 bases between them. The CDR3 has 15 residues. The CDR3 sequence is CASSLGPTGANVLTF. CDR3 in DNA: TGCGCCAGCAGCTTGGGCCCTACTGGGGCCAACGTCCTGACTTTC.

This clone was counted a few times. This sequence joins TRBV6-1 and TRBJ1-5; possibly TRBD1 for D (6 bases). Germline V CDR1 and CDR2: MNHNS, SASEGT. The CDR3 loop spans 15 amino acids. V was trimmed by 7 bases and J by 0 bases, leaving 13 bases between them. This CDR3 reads CASMDSLYSNQPQHF. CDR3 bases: TGTGCCAGCATGGACAGCCTATATAGCAATCAGCCCCAGCATTTT.

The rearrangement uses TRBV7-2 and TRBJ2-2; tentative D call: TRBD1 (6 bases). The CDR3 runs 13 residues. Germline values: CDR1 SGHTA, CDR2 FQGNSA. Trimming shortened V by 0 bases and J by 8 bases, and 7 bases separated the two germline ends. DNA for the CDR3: TGTGCCAGCAGCTTAGCGCAGGGGGGGGAGCTGTTTTTT. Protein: CASSLAQGGELFF.

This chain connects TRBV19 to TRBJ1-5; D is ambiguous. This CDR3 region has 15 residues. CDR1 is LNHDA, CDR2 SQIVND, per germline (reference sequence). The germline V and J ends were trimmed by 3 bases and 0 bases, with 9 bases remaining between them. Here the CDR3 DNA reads TGTGCCAGTAGTATTTTGTGGCATAGCAATCAGCCCCAGCATTTT. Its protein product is CASSILWHSNQPQHF.

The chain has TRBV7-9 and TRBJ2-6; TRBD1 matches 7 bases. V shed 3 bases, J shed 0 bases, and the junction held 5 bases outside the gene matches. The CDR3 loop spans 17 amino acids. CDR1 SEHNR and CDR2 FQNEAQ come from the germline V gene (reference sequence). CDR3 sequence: CASSFRQGHSGANVLTF. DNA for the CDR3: TGTGCCAGCAGCTTTCGACAGGGACACTCTGGGGCCAACGTCCTGACTTTC. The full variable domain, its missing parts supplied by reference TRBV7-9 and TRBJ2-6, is DTGVSQNPRHKITKRGQNVTFRCDPISEHNRLYWYRQTLGQGPEFLTYFQNEAQLEKSRLLSDRFSAERPKGSFSTLEIQRTEQGDSAMYLCASSFRQGHSGANVLTFGAGSRLTVL.

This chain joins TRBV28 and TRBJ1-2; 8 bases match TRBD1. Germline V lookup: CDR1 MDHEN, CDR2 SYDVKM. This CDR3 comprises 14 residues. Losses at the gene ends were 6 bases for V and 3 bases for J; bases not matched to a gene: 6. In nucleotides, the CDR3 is TGTGCCAGCAGAACCGGGACAGGTTACTATGGCTACACCTTC. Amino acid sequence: CASRTGTGYYGYTF.

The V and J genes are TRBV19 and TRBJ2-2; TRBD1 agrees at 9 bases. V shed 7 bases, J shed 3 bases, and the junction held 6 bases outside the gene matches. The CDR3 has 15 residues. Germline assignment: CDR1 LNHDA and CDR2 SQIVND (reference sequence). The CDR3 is CASTSGTGHTGELFF. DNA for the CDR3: TGTGCCAGTACCTCCGGGACAGGGCACACCGGGGAGCTGTTTTTT.

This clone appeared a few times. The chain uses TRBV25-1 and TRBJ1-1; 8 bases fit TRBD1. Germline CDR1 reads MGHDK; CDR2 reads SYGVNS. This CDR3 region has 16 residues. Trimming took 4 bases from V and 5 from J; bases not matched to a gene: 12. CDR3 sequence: CASSARMTGEDTEAFF. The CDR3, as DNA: TGTGCCAGCAGTGCCCGTATGACAGGGGAAGATACTGAAGCTTTCTTT.